These T cell receptor beta chains were read from a single sample in a study of CD8+ T cells in alopecia areata. Repertoires were generated with immunoSEQ multiplex PCR, while TCRdb's copy carries only in-frame clones and drops some. The data hold 90,000 or so clones, with around 44% observed a single time. Sequencing used CD8+ T cells sorted from blood, obtained at week 24, from a patient treated with tofacitinib. Source of these receptors: a human donor with alopecia areata. The CDR3 runs from the conserved cysteine through the conserved F or W.

J: TRBJ2-7; V: TRBV29-1; CDR3: CSVELSDYEQYF
J: TRBJ2-1; V: TRBV29-1; CDR3: CSVSGLAGARYNEQFF
J: TRBJ2-1; V: TRBV2; CDR3: CASSEGGGSYNEQFF
J: TRBJ1-1; V: TRBV6-5; CDR3: CASTADGYEAFF
J: TRBJ2-7; V: TRBV28; CDR3: CASTDPSSYEQYF
J: TRBJ1-2; V: TRBV4-1; CDR3: CASSQVVANYGYTF
J: TRBJ2-7; V: TRBV13; CDR3: CASSHLDSSLEQYF
J: TRBJ2-7; V: TRBV30; CDR3: CAWSVLGKSYEQYF
J: TRBJ2-1; V: TRBV14; CDR3: CASSQDINPYNEQFF
J: TRBJ1-5; V: TRBV4-1; CDR3: CASSQDLGGNQPQHF
J: TRBJ1-3; V: TRBV5-1; CDR3: CASSESGGQDLSGNTIYF
J: TRBJ1-1; V: TRBV7-2; CDR3: CASMGGRWNTEAFF
J: TRBJ1-3; V: TRBV5-1; CDR3: CASSRGQGAQDTIYF
J: TRBJ2-3; V: TRBV29-1; CDR3: CSLRLAGLTDTQYF